Below are 17 T cell receptor beta chains sequenced from a single sample in a study of metastatic and nonmetastatic thyroid tumors. Thyroid surgery was preceded by no treatment in any patient. TCRdb re-called clones via MiXCR from the PCR reads. Of around 42,000 clones in the sample, over 9.5% are singletons; the top ten hold around a quarter. Specimen: blood. The receptors come from a female donor with papillary thyroid cancer or a benign thyroid nodule (not recorded which). Some clones in this sample may be carry-over from other donors' samples.

In this sample, this clone turned up a few times. Relative to the germline gene, one junction end is altered; a read error may explain this. The chain employs TRBV6-1 and TRBJ2-1; the match to TRBD2 covers 11 bases. The CDR3 covers 16 residues. Germline V gives CDR1 MNHNS, CDR2 SASEGT. Here the CDR3 reads CASSEFGSGRGEEQSF. CDR3 DNA: TGTGCCAGCAGTGAATTCGGTAGCGGGAGGGGGGAGGAGCAGTCCTTC.

There are many counts of this clone. This sequence joins TRBV5-1 and TRBJ2-7; possible D gene TRBD1, 5 bases. Per the germline V gene, CDR1 is SGHRS and CDR2 is YFSETQ. The CDR3 sequence is 13 residues long. The V gene lost 0 bases and the J gene lost 3 bases, with 7 bases spanning the gap. CDR3 amino acids: CASSLGTNYEQYF. The CDR3 nucleotides are TGCGCCAGCAGCTTGGGGACAAACTACGAGCAGTACTTC.

This clone has ten or more counts. The chain uses TRBV18 and TRBJ2-7; 7 nucleotides align to TRBD1. With 4 bases clipped from V and 3 bases from J, the junction kept 9 bases outside the gene matches. Germline loops: CDR1 KGHSH, CDR2 LQKENI. The CDR3 runs 15 residues. The CDR3 DNA reads TGTGCCAGCTCACTCCCGGGACAGAGGAACTACGAGCAGTACTTC. Its protein is CASSLPGQRNYEQYF.

This clone was seen many times. The chain joins TRBV30 to TRBJ2-6, with TRBD1 matching over 7 bases. CDR1 and CDR2 (germline): GTSNPN, SVGIG (reference sequence). The V gene end was trimmed by 2 bases and the J gene end by 0 bases; junction bases not matched to a gene: 7. The CDR3 loop spans 17 amino acids. The CDR3 DNA reads as TGTGCCTGGAGTCGGGACAGAACAAGCTCTGGGGCCAACGTCCTGACTTTC. This gives the protein CAWSRDRTSSGANVLTF.

This rearrangement joins TRBV7-2 to TRBJ2-7; 10 nucleotides align to TRBD2. CDR3 length equals 15 residues. In germline, CDR1 is SGHTA, CDR2 FQGNSA. V was pared by 7 bases and J by 1 base, with 7 bases of the junction left unmatched. The CDR3 here is CASIPDSGRSYEQYF. The CDR3 coding sequence is TGTGCCAGCATCCCCGATAGCGGGAGGTCCTACGAGCAGTACTTC.

This clone was observed a few times. This sequence joins TRBV27 and TRBJ1-2; 9 bases are a match to TRBD1. Trimming took 3 bases from V and 7 from J; bases not matched to a gene: 6. CDR1 MNHEY and CDR2 SMNVEV come from the germline V gene (reference sequence). CDR3 length: 14 amino acids. The chain's CDR3 is CASSFGQGTSGYTF. The CDR3 DNA reads TGTGCCAGCAGTTTTGGACAGGGGACCTCTGGCTACACCTTC.

At least ten counts were recorded for this clone. The chain has TRBV6-1 and TRBJ2-2; 9 nucleotides line up with TRBD1. V shed 6 bases and J 6 bases; nucleotides not matched to a gene: 11. The CDR3 runs to 16 residues. Germline CDR1 MNHNS, CDR2 SASEGT. The CDR3 here is CASRPTGGTAPGELFF. CDR3 bases: TGTGCCAGCAGGCCGACAGGGGGGACGGCCCCCGGGGAGCTGTTTTTT.

This clone was detected only a few times. Just one base apart from a much larger clone, this may be a read error. The V call is TRBV6-5, the J call TRBJ2-1, with TRBD2 identical over 12 bases. The germline gives CDR1 MNHEY, CDR2 SVGAGI. J gave up 10 bases and V 6 bases, and 10 bases lay outside the gene matches. The CDR3 has 15 amino acids. CDR3 sequence: CASSRPVTSGREQFF. CDR3 DNA: TGTGCCAGCAGCCGCCCCGTGACTAGCGGGAGAGAGCAGTTCTTC.

This clone was recorded at least ten times. V gene TRBV10-2 combines with J gene TRBJ2-7, with a weak D call TRBD2 (6 bases). CDR3 size: 14 residues. Trimming shortened V by 0 bases and J by 0 bases, and 6 bases separated the two germline ends. The germline CDR1 and CDR2 sequences are WSHSY and SAAADI. The chain's CDR3 is CASSESGGSYEQYF. The DNA for the CDR3 is TGCGCCAGCAGTGAGTCGGGGGGCTCCTACGAGCAGTACTTC.

This clone was counted many times. The chain is built from TRBV3-1 and TRBJ1-1, with no clear D. The CDR3 extends over 15 amino acids. Germline V gene lookup returns CDR1 LGHDT and CDR2 YNNKEL (reference sequence). V lost 2 bases, J lost 4 bases, and 14 bases lay in between. As DNA, the CDR3 is TGTGCCAGCAGCCAAAACTACTTAGGAGGCACTGAAGCTTTCTTT. This encodes CASSQNYLGGTEAFF.

This clone was found a few times. This chain uses TRBV5-4 with TRBJ2-3; the match to TRBD2 covers 11 bases. CDR3 size: 15 residues. Per germline, CDR1 SGHNT and CDR2 YYREEE (reference sequence). V gave up 2 bases and J gave up 2 bases; unmatched junction bases: 1. In DNA form, the CDR3 reads TGTGCCAGCAGCTTACTAGCGGGAGACACAGATACGCAGTATTTT. Amino acids: CASSLLAGDTDTQYF.

This clone was seen many times. The CDR3 bases are TGTGCCAGCAGTTACCTTCGGACAGGGGGCTCTTATGGCTACACCTTC. Translation gives CASSYLRTGGSYGYTF. The chain carries TRBV6-5 and TRBJ1-2; 11 bases are a match to TRBD1. Germline V lookup: CDR1 MNHEY, CDR2 SVGAGI. V dropped 2 bases and J dropped 5; count of bases not matched to a gene: 7. This CDR3 is built from 16 residues.

This clone was counted many times. J is TRBJ2-1 and V is TRBV13; 7 bases map to TRBD2. The CDR3 has 15 residues. Germline V gene sequence: CDR1 PRHDT, CDR2 FYEKMQ (reference sequence). V was clipped by 5 bases and J by 4 bases; unmatched bases: 8. CDR3 protein: CASSPRLADYNEQFF. CDR3 in DNA: TGTGCCAGCAGCCCCAGACTAGCAGATTACAATGAGCAGTTCTTC.

This clone was seen repeatedly, ten times or more. The genes are TRBV6-1 and TRBJ2-7; tentatively, D is TRBD1 (7 bases). The V end lost 2 bases, the J end lost 4 bases, and 15 bases lay between the germline ends. This CDR3 region has 15 residues. Germline CDR1 and CDR2: MNHNS and SASEGT. The CDR3 DNA reads as TGTGCCAGCAGTGAACGAGGGGGCGGGGAGTACGAGCAGTACTTC. Protein sequence: CASSERGGGEYEQYF.

The table lists this clone with many counts. This chain connects TRBV7-9 to TRBJ1-2; D perhaps matches TRBD1 (5 bases). Between the trimmed V and J ends, which lost 5 bases and 2 bases, there was a span of 12 bases. The CDR3 sequence is 14 residues long. The germline V gene encodes CDR1 SEHNR and CDR2 FQNEAQ (reference sequence). The CDR3 coding sequence is TGTGCCAGCAGCGGGCCCGACAGCAACTATGGCTACACCTTC. Amino acids: CASSGPDSNYGYTF.

The J gene is TRBJ2-1, the V gene TRBV7-3, with D possibly matching TRBD2 (5 bases). The CDR3 covers 15 residues. The germline CDR1 and CDR2 sequences are SGHTA and FQGTGA. V was shortened by 2 bases and J by 4 bases, with 12 bases between the two germline ends. The CDR3 spells CASSLEGSSYNEQFF. The CDR3 coding sequence is TGTGCCAGCAGCTTAGAGGGAAGTTCGTACAATGAGCAGTTCTTC.

Many counts were recorded for this clone. This chain connects TRBV6-1 to TRBJ2-3; TRBD1 matches at 10 bases. Germline V CDR1 and CDR2: MNHNS, SASEGT. The CDR3 is made up of 15 amino acids. Trimming cost V 6 bases and J 0 bases; bases outside gene matches: 3. CDR3 nucleotide sequence: TGTGCCAGCAGGGACAGGGGGGGTAGCACAGATACGCAGTATTTT. Protein: CASRDRGGSTDTQYF.